A selection of T cell receptor beta chains follows, all from one sample in a study of cytomegalovirus exposure and HLA in healthy donors. Clones were sequenced by immunoSEQ multiplex PCR, and TCRdb holds only the in-frame ones, with some missing. The top ten clones hold over 1.5% of a sample with around 190,000 clones, about four fifths of them seen once. Sequenced: PBMCs. These receptors were obtained from a man in his forties in good health and CMV-seropositive. CDR3s include the opening cysteine and the closing phenylalanine or tryptophan. A D gene is named only where the DNA matches it firmly. Size is omitted from some rows. Given values are once, few, many or a class for expanded clones.

d_call j_call v_call clone_size cdr3_aa cdr3_nt
TRBD1 TRBJ1-4 TRBV7-9 . CASSRRDRVTEKLFF TGTGCCAGCAGCCGCCGGGACAGGGTCACTGAAAAACTGTTTTTT
TRBD2 TRBJ2-1 TRBV11-2 few CASSLGSLGGNEQFF TGTGCCAGCAGCTTAGGTTCACTGGGGGGGAATGAGCAGTTCTTC
. TRBJ2-1 TRBV7-2 . CASTPLGRRGSVNEQFF TGTGCCAGCACCCCCCTGGGACGCAGGGGAAGCGTTAATGAGCAGTTCTTC
TRBD1 TRBJ2-3 TRBV5-6 . CASSPATGSRTDTQYF TGTGCCAGCAGCCCTGCGACAGGGTCGCGCACAGATACGCAGTATTTT
TRBD2 TRBJ2-4 TRBV4-2 . CASSLAGFENIQYF TGTGCCAGCAGCTTAGCGGGTTTTGAAAACATTCAGTACTTC
. TRBJ2-7 TRBV27 . CASSFTEAREQYF TGTGCCAGCAGTTTTACGGAGGCTAGGGAGCAGTACTTC
. TRBJ1-6 TRBV30 . CAWSLTGLHNSPLHF TGTGCCTGGAGTCTAACAGGGTTACATAATTCACCCCTCCACTTT
TRBD2 TRBJ2-3 TRBV14 . CASSHPARTSGVTQYF TGTGCCAGCAGCCACCCAGCCAGGACTAGCGGGGTTACGCAGTATTTT
. TRBJ1-3 TRBV9 few CASSPLSSGNTIYF TGTGCCAGCAGCCCTCTAAGCTCTGGAAACACCATATATTTT
. TRBJ1-1 TRBV28 . CASSLVYEAFF TGTGCCAGCAGTTTAGTCTATGAAGCTTTCTTT
. TRBJ1-1 TRBV2 few CASDPPGGASVDTEAFF TGTGCCAGCGACCCCCCCGGGGGGGCTAGTGTAGACACTGAAGCTTTCTTT
. TRBJ2-1 TRBV27 once CASSPFWGEAPTSYNEQFF TGTGCCAGCAGTCCCTTTTGGGGGGAGGCTCCTACTTCCTACAATGAGCAGTTCTTC
. TRBJ2-1 TRBV5-5 . CASSLDRSARIRFF TGTGCCAGCAGCTTAGACAGAAGTGCCAGAATCCGGTTCTTC
TRBD1 TRBJ1-5 TRBV6-1 . CASSWDRSNQPQHF TGTGCCAGCAGTTGGGACAGAAGCAATCAGCCCCAGCATTTT